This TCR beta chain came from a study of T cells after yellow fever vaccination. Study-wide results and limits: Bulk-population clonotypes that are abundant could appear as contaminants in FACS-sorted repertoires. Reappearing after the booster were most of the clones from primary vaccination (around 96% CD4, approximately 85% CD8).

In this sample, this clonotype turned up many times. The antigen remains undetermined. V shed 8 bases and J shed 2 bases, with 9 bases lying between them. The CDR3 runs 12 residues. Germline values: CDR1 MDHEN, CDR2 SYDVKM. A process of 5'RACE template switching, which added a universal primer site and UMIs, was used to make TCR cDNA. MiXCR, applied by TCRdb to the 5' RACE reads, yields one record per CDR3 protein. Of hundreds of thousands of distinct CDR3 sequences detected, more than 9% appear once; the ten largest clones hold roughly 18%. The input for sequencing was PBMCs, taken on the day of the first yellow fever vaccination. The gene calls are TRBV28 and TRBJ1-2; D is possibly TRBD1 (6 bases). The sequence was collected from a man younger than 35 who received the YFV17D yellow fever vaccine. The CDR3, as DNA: TGTGCCAGCGAAGACAGGAACTATGGCTACACCTTC. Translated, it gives CASEDRNYGYTF.